This TCR beta chain stems from a study of OX40 agonist ivuxolimab in advanced cancers. Here immunoSEQ multiplex PCR was the method, and the copy in TCRdb shows in-frame clones only, minus some. Among under 45,000 clones listed, about 70% were seen once. Study-level points and caveats: It was not determined which antigens were specifically recognized by the peripheral T cells that had undergone clonal expansion. Average numbers of expanded clones were greater in CD8+ T cells than in CD4+.

V was shortened by 1 base and J by 6 bases, with 16 bases between the two germline ends. Per the germline V gene, CDR1 is GTSNPN and CDR2 is SVGIG (reference sequence). CDR3 length: 15 residues. This clone was recorded a few times. Antigen: not known. This sample comprised CD4+ or CD8+ T cells sorted from blood, obtained in a trial of the OX40 agonist ivuxolimab. The receptor was derived from an adult with an advanced solid tumor such as melanoma, head and neck, liver or kidney cancer. The chain has TRBV30 and TRBJ1-5; maybe TRBD1 (5 bases). CDR3 sequence reads: CAWSAQSVRGQPQHF. The CDR3 coding sequence is TGTGCCTGGAGTGCGCAATCCGTAAGGGGTCAGCCCCAGCATTTT.